The 28 T cell receptor beta chains in this list originate from one sample, sequenced in a study of blood T cell repertoires in COVID-19. Sequenced by immunoSEQ multiplex PCR; TCRdb stores in-frame clones only, minus some. In the table there are about 410,000 clones, about 90% of which are singletons. Material: PBMCs or T cells enriched from blood (not recorded which). The receptors originated from a man between 18 and 35 years old who had recovered from COVID-19.

This CDR3 reads CASSQASGFGEAFF. The CDR3 DNA follows: TGCGCCAGCAGCCAAGCATCAGGGTTCGGTGAAGCTTTCTTT. The V call is TRBV4-1, the J call TRBJ1-1; D is perhaps TRBD1 (5 bases). V lost 1 base, J lost 7 bases, and 13 bases lay in between. Germline lookup yields CDR1 MGHRA and CDR2 YSYEKL. This CDR3 is built from 14 residues.

This clone was observed a handful of times. This sequence joins TRBV5-5 and TRBJ1-2; 12 nucleotides agree with TRBD1. This CDR3 is built from 15 residues. The germline V gene has CDR1 SGHKS and CDR2 YYEKEE (reference sequence). J gave up 4 bases and V 4 bases, and 5 bases lay outside the gene matches. This CDR3 is CASSAQGQGAYGYTF. CDR3 sequence (DNA): TGTGCCAGCAGCGCCCAGGGACAGGGGGCCTATGGCTACACCTTC.

The rearrangement joins TRBV3-1 (or the pseudogene TRBV3-2) to TRBJ1-1; 8 positions agree with TRBD1. In germline, CDR1 is LGHDT, CDR2 YNNKEL (reference sequence). The CDR3 is 13 residues long. V lost 6 bases, J lost 4 bases, and 4 bases stayed unmatched. The CDR3 DNA is TGTGCCAGCAGTTACGACAGGGGCACTGAAGCTTTCTTT. This encodes CASSYDRGTEAFF.

This clone came up once. The J gene is TRBJ2-7, the V gene TRBV5-4; 10 nucleotides line up with TRBD1. V shed 1 base, J shed 2 bases, and the junction held 9 bases outside the gene matches. This CDR3 is built from 17 residues. Germline V gene lookup returns CDR1 SGHNT and CDR2 YYREEE (reference sequence). This CDR3 is CASSLYLGQGTPYEQYF. The CDR3 bases are TGTGCCAGCAGCTTGTACTTGGGACAGGGGACCCCCTACGAGCAGTACTTC.

The chain employs TRBV4-1 and TRBJ1-6, with D unresolved. V was clipped by 4 bases and J by 12 bases, with 19 bases between them. This CDR3 comprises 15 residues. The germline V gene encodes CDR1 MGHRA and CDR2 YSYEKL. CDR3 DNA sequence: TGCGCCAGCAGCCTGGAAAACACTCTCGGGAGACCCCTCCACTTT. It codes for CASSLENTLGRPLHF.

The chain links TRBV18 to TRBJ1-1; no reliable D call. The length of the CDR3 is 16 residues. V was shortened by 3 bases and J by 1 base, with 15 bases between the two germline ends. The germline CDR1 and CDR2 sequences are KGHSH and LQKENI. CDR3 nucleotides: TGTGCCAGCTCACCGCTACCATCTACTGGGAACACTGAAGCTTTCTTT. This translates into CASSPLPSTGNTEAFF.

This rearrangement joins TRBV19 to TRBJ1-5, with a possible D match to TRBD1 (5 bases). Germline CDR1 is LNHDA and CDR2 is SQIVND (reference sequence). V was shortened by 5 bases and J by 5 bases, with 13 bases between the two germline ends. The CDR3 is made up of 14 amino acids. The DNA of the CDR3 is TGTGCCAGTAGTCTTCAGGGTCAACATCAGCCCCAGCATTTT. Encoded protein: CASSLQGQHQPQHF.

The V and J genes are TRBV30 and TRBJ1-6; unclear D gene. The V end lost 1 base, the J end lost 10 bases, and 11 bases lay between the germline ends. Germline CDR1 is GTSNPN and CDR2 is SVGIG (reference sequence). This CDR3 contains 13 residues. The CDR3 DNA follows: TGTGCCTGGAGTGGAGACTTAGGATCACCCCTCCACTTT. Protein product: CAWSGDLGSPLHF.

V usage is TRBV11-2 and J usage is TRBJ1-2; tentative D call: TRBD1 (6 bases). The germline V gene has CDR1 SGHAT and CDR2 FQNNGV. The length of the CDR3 is 14 residues. Trimming shortened V by 6 bases and J by 4 bases, and 15 bases separated the two germline ends. The CDR3 region is CASSMDRSLYGYTF. CDR3 nucleotides: TGTGCCAGCAGTATGGACAGATCCCTCTATGGCTACACCTTC.

The chain couples TRBV28 to TRBJ1-1, with D tentatively TRBD1 (5 bases). Trimming took off 8 bases at V and 1 base at J, with 11 bases between the two ends. The CDR3 consists of 13 residues. CDR1 MDHEN and CDR2 SYDVKM come from the germline V gene. The CDR3 region is CASGTTGNTEAFF. The CDR3 region has the DNA TGTGCCAGCGGCACTACAGGGAACACTGAAGCTTTCTTT.

The chain is built from TRBV19 and TRBJ1-2, with D unclear. CDR1 and CDR2 (germline): LNHDA, SQIVND (reference sequence). This CDR3 comprises 14 residues. V lost 7 bases and J 5 bases, leaving 17 bases between the germline ends. The CDR3 loop is CASISTLPSYGYTF. The CDR3 bases are TGTGCCAGTATCTCGACACTCCCTTCTTATGGCTACACCTTC.

The chain carries TRBV7-3 and TRBJ2-2; TRBD1 is a possible D gene (6 bases). CDR1 and CDR2 (germline): SGHTA, FQGTGA. The V gene lost 5 bases and the J gene lost 4 bases, with 23 bases spanning the gap. The CDR3 spans 18 residues. The CDR3 coding sequence is TGTGCCAGCAGCCCTCATCCTGGTACAGGGATCGTCACCGGGGAGCTGTTTTTT. Its protein is CASSPHPGTGIVTGELFF.

The rearrangement links TRBV19 to TRBJ1-6; the D gene is possibly TRBD1 (5 bases). V gave up 3 bases and J gave up 8 bases, with 14 bases separating them. The CDR3 covers 15 residues. Germline V CDR1 and CDR2: LNHDA, SQIVND (reference sequence). The CDR3 loop is CASSIVPDSYSPLHF. CDR3 nucleotide sequence: TGTGCCAGTAGTATTGTCCCCGACAGCTATTCACCCCTCCACTTT.

The rearrangement links TRBV7-2 to TRBJ1-3, with TRBD1 matching 7 bases. The V gene's germline CDR1 is SGHTA and CDR2 FQGNSA. Unmatched junction bases numbered 7, after V lost 5 bases and J lost 0 bases. CDR3 length: 16 amino acids. CDR3 protein: CASSRGTASSGNTIYF. CDR3 DNA: TGTGCCAGCAGCCGTGGGACAGCCAGCTCTGGAAACACCATATATTTT.

V usage is TRBV18 and J usage is TRBJ1-4; maybe TRBD1 (6 bases). V was shortened by 5 bases and J by 5 bases, with 9 bases between the two germline ends. There are 13 residues in the CDR3. Germline CDR1 is KGHSH and CDR2 is LQKENI. CDR3 in amino acids: CASSTDRNEKLFF. The CDR3 nucleotides are TGTGCCAGCTCAACTGACAGGAATGAAAAACTGTTTTTT.

This sequence joins TRBV28 and TRBJ1-6; TRBD1 aligns across 7 bases. This CDR3 region has 18 residues. The V gene end was trimmed by 4 bases and the J gene end by 3 bases; junction bases not matched to a gene: 12. Germline V gene sequence: CDR1 MDHEN, CDR2 SYDVKM. The CDR3 sequence: CASSSLLTGQFYNSPLHF. The CDR3 coding sequence is TGTGCCAGCAGTTCCCTTCTGACAGGGCAGTTCTATAATTCACCCCTCCACTTT.

The V and J genes are TRBV28 and TRBJ2-7; 7 nucleotides match TRBD2. The germline V gene has CDR1 MDHEN and CDR2 SYDVKM. The CDR3 covers 15 residues. The V segment lost 3 bases and the J segment 5 bases; nucleotides outside the gene matches: 10. CDR3 sequence reads: CASSFIAGTPDEQYF. The CDR3, as DNA: TGTGCCAGCAGTTTCATAGCGGGCACTCCAGACGAGCAGTACTTC.

This chain connects TRBV27 to TRBJ2-3; 7 nucleotides line up with TRBD2. This CDR3 has 15 residues. J gave up 2 bases and V 3 bases, and 5 bases lay outside the gene matches. CDR1 and CDR2 from the germline V gene are MNHEY and SMNVEV (reference sequence). CDR3 coding DNA: TGTGCCAGCAGTTTCCTAGCGGAGTTCACAGATACGCAGTATTTT. Translation gives CASSFLAEFTDTQYF.

This clone was counted only a few times. The chain links TRBV6-5 to TRBJ1-3; no firm D call. Trimming removed 2 bases from V and 8 bases from J, with 13 bases in between. Per germline, CDR1 MNHEY and CDR2 SVGAGI. The CDR3 contains 14 residues. CDR3: CASSYGPGADTIYF. The CDR3 nucleotides read TGTGCCAGCAGTTACGGCCCGGGAGCGGACACCATATATTTT.

This chain uses TRBV27 with TRBJ2-2, with TRBD2 matching 9 bases. CDR1 is MNHEY and CDR2 is SMNVEV in the germline V gene (reference sequence). This CDR3 has 14 residues. V lost 5 bases to trimming and J lost 8 bases; unmatched junction nucleotides: 6. Written as DNA, the CDR3 is TGTGCCAGCAGTCTAGGGACTAGCTCTGGGGAGCTGTTTTTT. This gives the protein CASSLGTSSGELFF.

V and J are TRBV27 and TRBJ2-1; D might be TRBD2 (5 bases). Trimming took off 5 bases at V and 4 bases at J, with 15 bases between the two ends. The V gene's germline CDR1 is MNHEY and CDR2 SMNVEV (reference sequence). The CDR3 runs to 15 residues. The CDR3 DNA sequence: TGTGCCAGCAGTCCTACCAGCGGCCTATACAATGAGCAGTTCTTC. This codes for CASSPTSGLYNEQFF.

V and J are TRBV7-9 and TRBJ2-7; unclear D gene. CDR1 SEHNR and CDR2 FQNEAQ come from the germline V gene (reference sequence). This CDR3 spans 12 amino acids. Trimming removed 8 bases from V and 1 base from J, with 9 bases in between. The CDR3 nucleotides read TGTGCCAGCGCCGACACGTCCTACGAGCAGTACTTC. Its translation is CASADTSYEQYF.

V and J are TRBV9 and TRBJ1-1, with D unclear. Germline values: CDR1 SGDLS, CDR2 YYNGEE. V gave up 0 bases and J gave up 3 bases, with 6 bases separating them. This CDR3 is 13 amino acids long. The chain's CDR3 is CASSVESDTEAFF. Written as DNA, the CDR3 is TGTGCCAGCAGCGTAGAGTCAGACACTGAAGCTTTCTTT.

The genes are TRBV20-1 and TRBJ2-2; 12 bases agree with TRBD2. CDR1 is DFQATT, CDR2 SNEGSKA, per germline (reference sequence). J was trimmed by 6 bases and V by 3 bases; bases with no gene match: 2. This CDR3 has 14 amino acids. The CDR3 DNA follows: TGCAGTGCTAGTTCTAGCGGGAGGGCCGGGGAGCTGTTTTTT. This codes for CSASSSGRAGELFF.

About this clone itself: Other DNA sequences within the sample encode an identical CDR3. The chain has TRBV30 and TRBJ2-7; TRBD2 is a possible D gene (6 bases). The CDR3 totals 12 residues. Trimming took 3 bases from V and 4 from J, leaving 10 bases between them. Germline CDR1 GTSNPN, CDR2 SVGIG (reference sequence). The CDR3 DNA reads as TGTGCCTGGAGCCGCCGGGGGTACGAGCAGTACTTC. Translated: CAWSRRGYEQYF.

The chain is built from TRBV14 and TRBJ1-2; D is unresolved. V lost 2 bases and J 2 bases, leaving 3 bases between the germline ends. Looked up from germline, CDR1 is SGHDN and CDR2 is FVKESK. The CDR3 is 12 amino acids. The DNA of the CDR3 is TGTGCCAGCAGCCAACAGAACTATGGCTACACCTTC. This codes for CASSQQNYGYTF.

The rearrangement uses TRBV6-1 and TRBJ1-1, with 11 bases aligning to TRBD1. This CDR3 contains 16 residues. Germline values: CDR1 MNHNS, CDR2 SASEGT. Losses at the gene ends were 4 bases for V and 7 bases for J; bases not matched to a gene: 11. The CDR3 DNA reads as TGTGCCAGCAGTGCCCGGGACAGGGGGACACTCGTTGAAGCTTTCTTT. It encodes CASSARDRGTLVEAFF.

The sample holds a few counts of this clone. The chain uses TRBV9 and TRBJ1-1; D perhaps matches TRBD1 (5 bases). Germline V gene data show CDR1 as SGDLS and CDR2 as YYNGEE. V lost 5 bases and J lost 3, with 14 bases in between. The CDR3 spans 14 residues. The CDR3 here is CASSVAGLDTEAFF. CDR3 nucleotides: TGTGCCAGCAGTGTCGCGGGGCTGGACACTGAAGCTTTCTTT.